Described below is a single T cell receptor (beta chain) sequence and its context. Its target is unknown. TCRdb itself ran the 5' RACE reads through MiXCR, one entry per CDR3 protein. In the table there are fewer than 250,000 distinct CDR3 sequences, roughly 14% of which are singletons. The data belong to a study of T-cell memory formation after mild COVID-19. Study-level information: Clusters were largely donor specific.

Study results and caveats: Researchers could not confirm that second-wave clones peaking on day 37 targeted SARS-CoV-2.

The V gene's germline CDR1 is DFQATT and CDR2 SNEGSKA (reference sequence). The length of the CDR3 is 12 residues. V shed 5 bases and J 9 bases; nucleotides not matched to a gene: 6. This TCR was recovered from an adult woman who had mild COVID-19 (a few samples of this study predate the infection). Cell type and time point are not known. The specimen sequenced was PBMCs or a T cell subset sorted from them (not recorded which). The chain links TRBV20-1 to TRBJ2-3, with 9 nucleotides matching TRBD1. CDR3 DNA: TGCAGTGCTGCTCGTGGACAGGGGACGCAGTATTTT. Protein: CSAARGQGTQYF.